This T cell receptor (beta chain) was profiled in a study of blood T cell repertoires in COVID-19. Across the whole study: The samples span acute and convalescent COVID-19 from the United States, Italy and Spain. PBMCs, B-cell-depleted T cells, or T cells were the source of the cDNA or gDNA that made up the material.

Concerning this clone: Other DNA sequences within the sample encode an identical CDR3.

This CDR3 spans 14 amino acids. In germline, CDR1 is SGHVS, CDR2 FQNEAQ. V lost 1 base, J lost 0 bases, and 7 bases lay in between. Assay used: immunoSEQ multiplex PCR; TCRdb lists only in-frame clones, some missing. The sample comprises about 190,000 clones, over 80% of which are singletons, and around 3.1% rests with the top ten. The chain couples TRBV7-8 to TRBJ2-7, with D possibly TRBD2 on 5 matching bases. Sequenced: PBMCs or T cells enriched from blood (not recorded which). The sequence was obtained from a woman in her twenties or thirties who had been exposed to COVID-19. The CDR3 region is CASSLDRDSYEQYF. As DNA, the CDR3 is TGTGCCAGCAGCTTAGATCGGGACTCCTACGAGCAGTACTTC.